Listed here is a single TCR beta chain. What it binds is not known. Germline V CDR1 and CDR2: MNHNS, SASEGT. V lost 0 bases and J lost 2; bases outside the gene matches: 10. This CDR3 has 18 residues. Assay used: immunoSEQ multiplex PCR; TCRdb lists only in-frame clones, some missing. The sample has some 140,000 clones; under 95% are singletons. TCR beta library input comprised about 1.8 micrograms of genomic DNA from cryopreserved PBMCs. This specimen belongs to a study of cytotoxic CD8 clonotypes in ibrutinib-treated CLL. For the study at large: The subjects consisted of approximately ten relapsed/refractory and 15 treatment-naive individuals, with approximately 17 IGHV unmutated. Study conclusions and caveats: Clonality went higher at ibrutinib response and then dropped back toward baseline at progression. While tracking circulating CD8+ T-cell counts, baseline clonality exceeded that of age-matched healthy donors.

The chain joins TRBV6-1 to TRBJ2-7; 10 bases are shared with TRBD1. The sample here was PBMCs, taken after 12 months of ibrutinib treatment. This sequence was found in a human donor with chronic lymphocytic leukemia. DNA of the CDR3: TGTGCCAGCAGTGAAGCGCTTCGGGGGACAGGGGTTCCCTACGAGCAGTACTTC. Protein product: CASSEALRGTGVPYEQYF.